This TCR beta chain was retrieved from a study of neurological immune-mediated disorders. This clonotype was seen repeatedly, ten times or more. The CDR3 sequence is 19 residues long. Germline V lookup: CDR1 MGHRA, CDR2 YSYEKL. Trimming at V came to 1 base and at J to 0 bases, leaving 11 bases not matched to a gene. TCRdb passed the 5' RACE reads through MiXCR, listing each CDR3 protein once. The sample includes tens of thousands of distinct CDR3 sequences, 3% to 4% of them seen just once. The genes are TRBV4-1 and TRBJ2-1; 8 bases map to TRBD2. The source is a man aged 40-50 years with multiple sclerosis. Sequences were obtained from PBMCs. The CDR3 sequence is CASSQVSPSGSSSYNEQFF. The CDR3 DNA reads as TGCGCCAGCAGCCAAGTGTCCCCTAGCGGGTCCAGCTCCTACAATGAGCAGTTCTTC.